This entry is about one TCR beta chain. The sample originates from a study of blood T cell repertoires in COVID-19. Study context: COVID-19 samples, acute and convalescent, were from the United States, Italy and Spain. In each case, the material was cDNA or gDNA derived from T cells, B-cell-depleted T cells, or PBMCs.

From germline, CDR1 is SGDLS and CDR2 YYNGEE. Trimming cost V 0 bases and J 5 bases, with 5 bases left between them. The CDR3 spans 12 residues. In the authors' workflow: Amplification from reference gene primers served as the basis for estimated nucleated cell counts. Libraries were prepared by immunoSEQ multiplex PCR; TCRdb keeps only in-frame clonotypes and omits some of them. V, J and clone size reflect that table, while D and trimming were determined from the DNA. Here the sample spans 30,000 to 40,000 clones, 90% to 95% being singletons. The rearrangement joins TRBV9 to TRBJ1-2, with D unclear. Sequencing was done on a sample of peripheral blood. This clonotype was sampled from a woman aged 30 to 39 in a cohort sampled during active COVID-19. The CDR3 DNA reads as TGTGCCAGCAGCGTAGACGGGTATGGCTACACCTTC. Its translation: CASSVDGYGYTF.